Below, 28 T cell receptor beta chains from the same sample are listed, as sequenced in a study of cytomegalovirus exposure and HLA in healthy donors. The study ran its PCR with 60 Vbeta and 13 Jbeta primers. Data came from immunoSEQ multiplex PCR; TCRdb stores just in-frame clones and leaves some out. The sample has over 150,000 clones, 85% seen once. Sequencing was carried out using PBMCs. These receptors were collected from a boy aged 2 to 10 in good health and CMV-seronegative.

The chain employs TRBV7-9 and TRBJ2-7; the D gene is possibly TRBD2 (6 bases). The CDR3 is 12 residues long. Germline V gene data show CDR1 as SEHNR and CDR2 as FQNEAQ (reference sequence). V shed 8 bases and J shed 6 bases, with 14 bases lying between them. CDR3 coding DNA: TGTGCCAGCGACTCAGCCGGGAGCGAGCAGTACTTC. Protein product: CASDSAGSEQYF.

The chain has TRBV7-6 and TRBJ2-7; tentatively, D is TRBD1 (6 bases). The V gene lost 5 bases and the J gene lost 6 bases, with 17 bases spanning the gap. CDR3 length: 14 amino acids. CDR1 and CDR2 (germline): SGHVS, FNYEAQ. The CDR3 here is CASSQQQGIGEQYF. CDR3 nucleotide sequence: TGTGCCAGCAGCCAACAACAGGGTATAGGCGAGCAGTACTTC.

V is TRBV6-5 and J is TRBJ2-2; tentatively, D is TRBD1 (6 bases). The CDR3 has 14 residues. V was shortened by 0 bases and J by 4 bases, with 6 bases between the two germline ends. Germline V gene sequence: CDR1 MNHEY, CDR2 SVGAGI. The CDR3 is CASSYSGGTGELFF. CDR3 nucleotides: TGTGCCAGCAGTTACTCAGGGGGCACCGGGGAGCTGTTTTTT.

The chain links TRBV29-1 to TRBJ2-7; 8 nucleotides line up with TRBD1. The V segment lost 5 bases and the J segment 5 bases; nucleotides outside the gene matches: 5. Germline CDR1 and CDR2: SQVTM and ANQGSEA. The CDR3 runs to 12 residues. CDR3 protein: CSVLTGVNEQYF. The CDR3 DNA is TGCAGCGTTCTGACAGGGGTGAACGAGCAGTACTTC.

The table lists this clone with a count of one. The CDR3 loop is CASSLEHGSNQPQHF. The CDR3 region has the DNA TGTGCCAGCAGCTTAGAACACGGGAGCAATCAGCCCCAGCATTTT. The V and J genes are TRBV11-2 and TRBJ1-5; D gene ambiguous. Germline V lookup: CDR1 SGHAT, CDR2 FQNNGV. This CDR3 is built from 15 residues. Between the trimmed V and J ends, which lost 0 bases and 1 base, there was a span of 7 bases.

The V and J genes are TRBV28 and TRBJ2-5; TRBD1 might be the D (6 bases). The CDR3 totals 14 residues. Trimming stripped 3 bases from V and 5 bases from J, with 13 bases between. CDR1 and CDR2 from the germline V gene are MDHEN and SYDVKM. The CDR3 DNA follows: TGTGCCAGCAGTTTTCCGGGACACTTGGAGACCCAGTACTTC. It translates to CASSFPGHLETQYF.

The chain joins TRBV4-1 to TRBJ2-7; the match to TRBD1 covers 8 bases. This CDR3 has 16 amino acids. Germline lookup yields CDR1 MGHRA and CDR2 YSYEKL. V shed 1 base and J 1 base; nucleotides not matched to a gene: 6. In nucleotides, the CDR3 is TGCGCCAGCAGCCAAGGTCAGGGGGCGGGTTCCTACGAGCAGTACTTC. Its translation: CASSQGQGAGSYEQYF.

The J gene is TRBJ2-2, the V gene TRBV6-1; D possibly corresponds to TRBD1 (6 bases). Trimming removed 7 bases from V and 4 bases from J, with 13 bases in between. The germline gives CDR1 MNHNS, CDR2 SASEGT. This CDR3 has 14 residues. The chain's CDR3 is CASTEGDPTGELFF. The CDR3 DNA sequence: TGTGCCAGCACCGAGGGGGACCCCACCGGGGAGCTGTTTTTT.

The V gene is TRBV14, the J gene TRBJ1-1; D unclear. The CDR3 contains 18 residues. V lost 0 bases and J lost 0, with 17 bases in between. Germline CDR1 and CDR2: SGHDN and FVKESK. CDR3 sequence: CASSQDLWTYPMNTEAFF. DNA for the CDR3: TGTGCCAGCAGCCAAGATCTATGGACTTATCCGATGAACACTGAAGCTTTCTTT. Full variable domain (missing parts from reference TRBV14 and TRBJ1-1): EAGVTQFPSHSVIEKGQTVTLRCDPISGHDNLYWYRRVMGKEIKFLLHFVKESKQDESGMPNNRFLAERTGGTYSTLKVQPAELEDSGVYFCASSQDLWTYPMNTEAFFGQGTRLTVV.

With regard to this clone: A junction end diverges from the germline sequence, so it may reflect a read error. CDR3 amino acids: CASSKYGDTQYF. CDR3 bases: TGTGCCAGCAGTAAATACGGAGATACGCAGTATTTT. V gene TRBV25-1 combines with J gene TRBJ2-3; D call uncertain. Germline-derived CDR1 and CDR2 are MGHDK and SYGVNS. The CDR3 covers 12 residues.

V usage is TRBV11-2 and J usage is TRBJ2-1, with D possibly being TRBD2 (5 bases). Germline CDR1 is SGHAT and CDR2 is FQNNGV. V was cut by 5 bases and J by 2 bases, with 13 bases left in between. The CDR3 is 15 residues long. The CDR3 sequence: CASSLPAATYNEQFF. The CDR3 DNA follows: TGTGCCAGCAGCCTCCCAGCGGCGACCTACAATGAGCAGTTCTTC. Using reference TRBV11-2 and TRBJ2-1 for the parts outside the CDR3, the full variable domain is EAGVAQSPRYKIIEKRQSVAFWCNPISGHATLYWYQQILGQGPKLLIQFQNNGVVDDSQLPKDRFSAERLKGVDSTLKIQPAKLEDSAVYLCASSLPAATYNEQFFGPGTRLTVL.

The CDR3 region is CASSEVSYGYTF. CDR3 coding DNA: TGTGCCAGCAGTGAAGTCAGCTATGGCTACACCTTC. This rearrangement joins TRBV2 to TRBJ1-2; D is ambiguous. There are 12 residues in the CDR3. V was clipped by 1 base and J by 4 bases, with 4 bases between them. In germline, CDR1 is SNHLY, CDR2 FYNNEI. Together with reference TRBV2 and TRBJ1-2, the CDR3 gives the full variable domain: EPEVTQTPSHQVTQMGQEVILRCVPISNHLYFYWYRQILGQKVEFLVSFYNNEISEKSEIFDDQFSVERPDGSNFTLKIRSTKLEDSAMYFCASSEVSYGYTFGSGTRLTVV.

The chain uses TRBV6-5 and TRBJ2-7, with TRBD1 matching 7 bases. V shed 2 bases, J shed 5 bases, and the junction held 6 bases outside the gene matches. Germline CDR1 reads MNHEY; CDR2 reads SVGAGI. The CDR3 consists of 14 residues. The CDR3 sequence: CASSYLLGTDEQYF. The DNA of the CDR3 is TGTGCCAGCAGTTACCTACTAGGGACAGACGAGCAGTACTTC.

This clone was detected a few times. V usage is TRBV6-4 and J usage is TRBJ2-1, with 8 positions matching TRBD2. This CDR3 region has 15 residues. CDR1 and CDR2 (germline): MRHNA, SNTAGT. V was clipped by 5 bases and J by 8 bases; unmatched bases: 11. CDR3 DNA sequence: TGTGCCAGCAGTCGCTTGGCGGGGGGCACGGATGAGCAGTTCTTC. It encodes CASSRLAGGTDEQFF.

The V call is TRBV5-5, the J call TRBJ2-7, with TRBD2 identical over 9 bases. The J segment lost 4 bases and the V segment lost 1 base, leaving 15 bases of the junction unmatched. The CDR3 is 18 residues long. Germline CDR1 reads SGHKS; CDR2 reads YYEKEE (reference sequence). CDR3 nucleotides: TGTGCCAGCAGCTTGACAGGGTTTGTGGCGGGAGGGGGTTACGAGCAGTACTTC. Amino acid sequence: CASSLTGFVAGGGYEQYF.

V usage is TRBV28 and J usage is TRBJ1-5; possible D gene TRBD1, 5 bases. Trimming took off 3 bases at V and 7 bases at J, with 13 bases between the two ends. The CDR3 spans 14 residues. Germline lookup yields CDR1 MDHEN and CDR2 SYDVKM. The CDR3 loop reads CASSFGSGRQPQHF. The CDR3, as DNA: TGTGCCAGCAGTTTTGGGTCAGGGAGGCAGCCCCAGCATTTT.

The rearrangement uses TRBV6-1 and TRBJ1-1; D gene ambiguous. Trimming cost V 8 bases and J 1 base, with 11 bases left between them. This CDR3 region has 13 residues. CDR1 MNHNS and CDR2 SASEGT come from the germline V gene. The CDR3 sequence: CASGRNWNTEAFF. CDR3 nucleotide sequence: TGTGCCAGCGGGAGGAATTGGAACACTGAAGCTTTCTTT.

This rearrangement joins TRBV27 to TRBJ2-1; a possible D gene is TRBD1 (8 bases). This CDR3 comprises 18 residues. Germline V gene sequence: CDR1 MNHEY, CDR2 SMNVEV (reference sequence). Trimming took 7 bases from V and 0 from J, leaving 22 bases between them. In nucleotides, the CDR3 is TGTGCCAGCACCAGGGGGCGGGGGCCCCCGAGCTCCTACAATGAGCAGTTCTTC. It specifies CASTRGRGPPSSYNEQFF.

The CDR3 DNA reads TGCGCCAGCAGCTTAGAGCAGGGTCCAAATTCACCCCTCCACTTT. Its protein is CASSLEQGPNSPLHF. This chain connects TRBV5-1 to TRBJ1-6, with a weak D call TRBD1 (5 bases). The CDR3 has 15 residues. The V gene's germline CDR1 is SGHRS and CDR2 YFSETQ. V lost 2 bases to trimming and J lost 7 bases, with 13 bases between them.

The CDR3 is CASSWAWGSGSFSNEQFF. In DNA form, the CDR3 reads TGTGCCAGCAGTTGGGCGTGGGGTAGCGGGAGCTTTAGCAATGAGCAGTTCTTC. The V and J genes are TRBV28 and TRBJ2-1, with 9 bases matching TRBD2. This CDR3 has 18 residues. V trimming: 4 bases; J trimming: 6 bases; junction bases outside the gene matches: 16. Germline CDR1 is MDHEN and CDR2 is SYDVKM.

The chain joins TRBV5-1 to TRBJ1-1; 10 nucleotides match TRBD1. Unmatched junction bases numbered 6, after V lost 3 bases and J lost 4 bases. This CDR3 is built from 15 residues. CDR1 is SGHRS and CDR2 is YFSETQ in the germline V gene. In DNA, the CDR3 is TGCGCCAGCAGCTGGGGACAGGGGAGGATCACTGAAGCTTTCTTT. Encoded protein: CASSWGQGRITEAFF.

The rearrangement links TRBV27 to TRBJ2-7; D is possibly TRBD1 (6 bases). This CDR3 comprises 13 residues. CDR1 MNHEY and CDR2 SMNVEV come from the germline V gene (reference sequence). The V gene lost 3 bases and the J gene lost 5 bases, with 11 bases spanning the gap. The CDR3 spells CASSFSRGNEQYV. In DNA, the CDR3 is TGTGCCAGCAGTTTCTCAAGGGGGAACGAGCAGTACGTC.

The chain combines TRBV18 with TRBJ1-1; TRBD1 matches 7 bases. Germline CDR1 reads KGHSH; CDR2 reads LQKENI. This CDR3 comprises 18 residues. V lost 1 base, J lost 0 bases, and 11 bases stayed unmatched. The CDR3 nucleotides read TGTGCCAGCTCACCACGAGACAAGACAGGGACGTTGAACACTGAAGCTTTCTTT. Protein sequence: CASSPRDKTGTLNTEAFF.

J is TRBJ2-7 and V is TRBV6-5; D might be TRBD2 (5 bases). There are 12 residues in the CDR3. V lost 8 bases and J 3 bases, leaving 11 bases between the germline ends. Germline loops: CDR1 MNHEY, CDR2 SVGAGI. The CDR3 DNA sequence: TGTGCCAGCCGGGATATCGGCTACGAGCAGTACTTC. Translated: CASRDIGYEQYF.

The chain couples TRBV11-2 to TRBJ1-6; D is unresolved. Deletions cut 4 bases from V and 6 bases from J, with 16 bases between. In germline, CDR1 is SGHAT, CDR2 FQNNGV. The CDR3 totals 16 residues. The CDR3 is CASSYTSPGANSPLHF. In nucleotides, the CDR3 is TGTGCCAGCAGCTACACGTCACCGGGAGCTAATTCACCCCTCCACTTT.

The chain couples TRBV7-9 to TRBJ1-1; D gene unclear. Germline-derived CDR1 and CDR2 are SEHNR and FQNEAQ (reference sequence). This CDR3 is 14 amino acids long. Trimming shortened V by 5 bases and J by 1 base, and 11 bases separated the two germline ends. The CDR3 loop reads CASSPQRANTEAFF. CDR3 nucleotides: TGTGCCAGCAGCCCCCAGAGGGCGAACACTGAAGCTTTCTTT.

The chain recombines TRBV2 with TRBJ1-3; TRBD1 matches 8 bases. J was trimmed by 2 bases and V by 5 bases; bases with no gene match: 2. The length of the CDR3 is 14 residues. The V gene's germline CDR1 is SNHLY and CDR2 FYNNEI. In DNA form, the CDR3 reads TGTGCCAGCAGTCAGGACAGGGCTGGAAACACCATATATTTT. Translation gives CASSQDRAGNTIYF.

The chain joins TRBV29-1 to TRBJ2-1; 7 bases are a match to TRBD2. Looked up from germline, CDR1 is SQVTM and CDR2 is ANQGSEA. CDR3 length equals 13 residues. Losses at the gene ends were 7 bases for V and 6 bases for J; bases not matched to a gene: 9. The CDR3 spells CSAGLGEGNEQFF. In DNA form, the CDR3 reads TGCAGCGCCGGCTTGGGGGAGGGCAATGAGCAGTTCTTC.